The sequence of this T cell receptor (beta chain) was determined in a study of blood T cells in healthy people across ages. Study findings and constraints: Getting older went along with TCR beta diversity per million T cells dropping roughly linearly.

The sample holds a few counts of this clonotype. Its antigen is as yet unknown. A much bigger clone sits one base away, suggesting this may be a read error. The authors ran a second PCR of roughly 6 to 12 cycles using a sample-barcoded 5' primer and a J-beta primer mix. Each cDNA molecule was tagged by a template-switch adaptor that had 12 random nucleotides. MiXCR was run by TCRdb on the 5' RACE reads, yielding one entry per CDR3 protein. The data contain 630,000 or so distinct CDR3 sequences, around 31% of them singletons. Germline V gene sequence: CDR1 MNHNS, CDR2 SASEGT. The CDR3 runs 16 residues. The specimen was blood. This receptor was taken from a woman of 80 years or more in good health. This chain joins TRBV6-1 and TRBJ2-1; perhaps TRBD1 as D (6 bases). The J call may not be correct, given that the DNA end is closer to TRBJ2-7. The CDR3 spells CASSGSSGAGYNEQYF. For the CDR3, the DNA is TGTGCCAGCAGTGGATCTTCAGGGGCAGGATACAATGAGCAGTACTTC.